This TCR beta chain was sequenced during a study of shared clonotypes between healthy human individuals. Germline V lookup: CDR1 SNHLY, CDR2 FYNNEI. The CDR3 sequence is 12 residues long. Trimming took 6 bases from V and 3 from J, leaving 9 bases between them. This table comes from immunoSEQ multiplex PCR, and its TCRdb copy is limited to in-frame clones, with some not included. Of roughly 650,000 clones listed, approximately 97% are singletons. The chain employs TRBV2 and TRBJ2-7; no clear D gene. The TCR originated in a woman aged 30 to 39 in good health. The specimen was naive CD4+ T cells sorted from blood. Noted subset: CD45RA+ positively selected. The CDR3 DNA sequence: TGTGCCAGCAGATTAGACAACTACGAGCAGTACTTC. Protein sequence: CASRLDNYEQYF.